The 21 T cell receptor beta chains reported below all come from one sample, sequenced in a study of early T cells in non-severe SARS-CoV-2 infection. From the 5' RACE reads, TCRdb called clonotypes with MiXCR, one entry per CDR3 protein. The profile shows 20,000 to 25,000 distinct CDR3 sequences, about 4% of them singletons. Source material: whole blood. The receptor set was obtained from an adult who was a healthcare worker with PCR-confirmed SARS-CoV-2 infection or an uninfected control (not recorded which).

This clonotype has only a few counts. The genes are TRBV6-1 and TRBJ2-3; 7 bases map to TRBD1. This CDR3 region has 16 residues. V lost 5 bases, J lost 0 bases, and 8 bases stayed unmatched. Germline CDR1 reads MNHNS; CDR2 reads SASEGT. CDR3 nucleotides: TGTGCCAGCAGTCGTGCTATCAGGGGGAGCACAGATACGCAGTATTTT. This gives the protein CASSRAIRGSTDTQYF.

The chain joins TRBV29-1 to TRBJ2-3; 8 nucleotides line up with TRBD2. This CDR3 spans 15 amino acids. Losses at the gene ends were 2 bases for V and 0 bases for J; bases not matched to a gene: 4. Germline V lookup: CDR1 SQVTM, CDR2 ANQGSEA. CDR3 nucleotide sequence: TGCAGCGTTGAAATTCGGGGGGGTAGCACAGATACGCAGTATTTT. The encoded protein is CSVEIRGGSTDTQYF.

This clonotype has more than one count but fewer than ten. This chain connects TRBV7-9 to TRBJ2-2, with 8 bases fitting TRBD1. Germline V CDR1 and CDR2: SEHNR, FQNEAQ (reference sequence). The trim removed 5 bases at V and 1 base at J, leaving 3 bases unmatched. CDR3 size: 15 residues. The CDR3 is CASSTGQGNTGELFF. The CDR3 bases are TGTGCCAGCAGCACCGGACAGGGGAACACCGGGGAGCTGTTTTTT.

The chain is built from TRBV7-9 and TRBJ2-7; TRBD1 matches at 9 bases. CDR1 and CDR2 from the germline V gene are SEHNR and FQNEAQ (reference sequence). The V segment lost 5 bases and the J segment 6 bases; nucleotides outside the gene matches: 17. The CDR3 runs 17 residues. DNA of the CDR3: TGTGCCAGCAGCCATTCCCGGTTAGGACAGGGGCCTCTCGAGCAGTACTTC. Translating gives CASSHSRLGQGPLEQYF.

Many counts were recorded for this clonotype. This chain uses TRBV7-9 with TRBJ2-1; D is possibly TRBD1 (5 bases). This CDR3 region has 16 residues. V was cut by 5 bases and J by 9 bases, with 23 bases left in between. CDR1 is SEHNR, CDR2 FQNEAQ, per germline (reference sequence). CDR3 residues: CASSPQGTIQSGEQFF. The CDR3 coding sequence is TGTGCCAGCAGCCCTCAGGGAACTATACAATCGGGTGAGCAGTTCTTC.

This clonotype is deemed medium-sized. The chain employs TRBV12-3 or TRBV12-4 and TRBJ2-3; 7 bases match TRBD1. Trimming cost V 6 bases and J 2 bases; bases outside gene matches: 11. The length of the CDR3 is 16 residues. In nucleotides, the CDR3 is TGTGCCAGCAGCGAAAACAGGGGCCGCCCCACAGATACGCAGTATTTT. Protein sequence: CASSENRGRPTDTQYF.

The sample holds a few counts of this clonotype. The rearrangement links TRBV7-3 to TRBJ2-5; D uncertain. The germline CDR1 and CDR2 sequences are SGHTA and FQGTGA. CDR3 length: 13 amino acids. Trimming left V 4 bases short and J 3 bases short, with 9 bases between. This CDR3 is CASSSGPKETQYF. CDR3 DNA: TGTGCCAGCAGCTCCGGACCGAAAGAGACCCAGTACTTC. The full variable domain, its missing parts supplied by reference TRBV7-3 and TRBJ2-5, is GAGVSQTPSNKVTEKGKYVELRCDPISGHTALYWYRQSLGQGPEFLIYFQGTGAADDSGLPNDRFFAVRPEGSVSTLKIQRTERGDSAVYLCASSSGPKETQYFGPGTRLLVL.

This clonotype is judged medium-sized. V usage is TRBV11-2 and J usage is TRBJ1-6; 11 bases match TRBD1. Germline V gene data show CDR1 as SGHAT and CDR2 as FQNNGV. V lost 7 bases to trimming and J lost 11 bases; unmatched junction nucleotides: 10. The CDR3 totals 15 residues. The CDR3 spells CASKRTGGYSPPLHF. DNA of the CDR3: TGTGCCAGCAAGAGGACAGGGGGCTATAGTCCACCCCTCCACTTT. Together with reference TRBV11-2 and TRBJ1-6, the CDR3 gives the full variable domain: EAGVAQSPRYKIIEKRQSVAFWCNPISGHATLYWYQQILGQGPKLLIQFQNNGVVDDSQLPKDRFSAERLKGVDSTLKIQPAKLEDSAVYLCASKRTGGYSPPLHFGNGTRLTVT.

This clonotype has at least ten counts. The rearrangement links TRBV20-1 to TRBJ1-5, with D possibly TRBD1 on 6 matching bases. The CDR3 extends over 12 amino acids. V lost 6 bases and J 2 bases, leaving 8 bases between the germline ends. The germline CDR1 and CDR2 sequences are DFQATT and SNEGSKA (reference sequence). The CDR3 coding sequence is TGCAGTGCCGAGGGGGGCAATCAGCCCCAGCATTTT. Protein: CSAEGGNQPQHF.

This clonotype was seen many times. This chain uses TRBV7-2 with TRBJ1-2, with 7 bases matching TRBD1. In germline, CDR1 is SGHTA, CDR2 FQGNSA. This CDR3 has 16 amino acids. V was pared by 5 bases and J by 2 bases, with 11 bases of the junction left unmatched. The CDR3 protein is CASSDTPTGINYGYTF. The CDR3 nucleotides are TGTGCCAGCAGCGATACCCCGACAGGGATCAACTATGGCTACACCTTC.

This clonotype was detected ten times or more. CDR3 protein: CASSQDQGIGHTGELFF. The CDR3 DNA sequence: TGTGCCAGCAGCCAAGATCAGGGGATCGGGCACACCGGGGAGCTGTTTTTT. This chain links TRBV4-2 with TRBJ2-2; tentatively, D is TRBD1 (6 bases). Per germline, CDR1 LGHNA and CDR2 YNFKEQ. The length of the CDR3 is 17 residues. The V end lost 0 bases, the J end lost 3 bases, and 14 bases lay between the germline ends.

This clonotype was detected ten times or more. The chain uses TRBV7-2 and TRBJ2-3, with a possible D match to TRBD2 (5 bases). V dropped 4 bases and J dropped 2 bases, with 10 bases sitting between them. CDR1 is SGHTA and CDR2 is FQGNSA in the germline V gene. The CDR3 contains 14 residues. CDR3 nucleotides: TGTGCCAGCAGCTCCGGACTGCCCACAGATACGCAGTATTTT. It is translated as CASSSGLPTDTQYF.

This clonotype was counted ten times or more. The genes are TRBV19 and TRBJ2-7; TRBD1 aligns across 8 bases. The V and J ends lost 4 bases and 0 bases, in that order; junction bases with no gene match: 11. Germline loops: CDR1 LNHDA, CDR2 SQIVND (reference sequence). This CDR3 spans 17 amino acids. CDR3 sequence: CASSNRMTGVNSYEQYF. The DNA for the CDR3 is TGTGCCAGTAGTAACCGTATGACAGGGGTGAACTCCTACGAGCAGTACTTC.

This clonotype was seen many times. The chain carries TRBV7-8 and TRBJ1-5; unclear D gene. This CDR3 spans 14 amino acids. V gave up 6 bases and J gave up 8 bases, with 17 bases separating them. The germline CDR1 and CDR2 sequences are SGHVS and FQNEAQ. The CDR3 region is CASSFSGEVKPQHF. The CDR3 region has the DNA TGTGCCAGCAGTTTCTCCGGAGAGGTAAAGCCCCAGCATTTT. Looking up the rest from reference TRBV7-8 and TRBJ1-5 gives the full variable domain: GAGVSQSPRYKVAKRGQDVALRCDPISGHVSLFWYQQALGQGPEFLTYFQNEAQLDKSGLPSDRFFAERPEGSVSTLKIQRTQQEDSAVYLCASSFSGEVKPQHFGDGTRLSIL.

The chain recombines TRBV4-3 with TRBJ1-6; D perhaps matches TRBD1 (6 bases). CDR1 is LGHNA, CDR2 YSLEER, per germline. The CDR3 is 15 residues long. The V end was cut by 0 bases, the J end by 5 bases, with 8 bases between. CDR3 coding DNA: TGCGCCAGCAGCCAAGAGGGGGCCAATAATTCACCCCTCCACTTT. It specifies CASSQEGANNSPLHF.

The table lists this clonotype with many counts. This chain links TRBV5-4 with TRBJ2-5; 7 bases map to TRBD2. Germline lookup yields CDR1 SGHNT and CDR2 YYREEE (reference sequence). V lost 2 bases, J lost 5 bases, and 6 bases stayed unmatched. The CDR3 has 14 amino acids. Written as DNA, the CDR3 is TGTGCCAGCAGCTTAGGACTAGTCGACGAGACCCAGTACTTC. Its protein is CASSLGLVDETQYF.

This clonotype came up many times. The CDR3 nucleotides are TGTGCCAGCAGTTTATTGGCGGGGGTTCACAATGAGCAGTTCTTC. Protein product: CASSLLAGVHNEQFF. The chain uses TRBV12-3 or TRBV12-4 and TRBJ2-1, with 7 bases that match TRBD2. The CDR3 has 15 amino acids. The ends lost 2 bases at V and 5 bases at J; junction bases unmatched: 6.

This clonotype is medium-sized within its sample. V usage is TRBV29-1 and J usage is TRBJ2-2, with D perhaps matching TRBD2 (6 bases). V lost 5 bases and J lost 3, with 16 bases in between. This CDR3 spans 15 amino acids. Per the germline V gene, CDR1 is SQVTM and CDR2 is ANQGSEA. CDR3 in DNA: TGCAGCGTTAAACTGGGCGGGGTTGACACCGGGGAGCTGTTTTTT. Translating gives CSVKLGGVDTGELFF.

This clonotype showed up many times. This sequence joins TRBV18 and TRBJ2-1; 10 bases fit TRBD2. Germline CDR1 reads KGHSH; CDR2 reads LQKENI. The CDR3 extends over 15 amino acids. V lost 2 bases, J lost 6 bases, and 4 bases stayed unmatched. CDR3 sequence (DNA): TGTGCCAGCTCACCATTCCAGCGGGGGGGCAATGAGCAGTTCTTC. It codes for CASSPFQRGGNEQFF.

This clonotype occurred many times. This chain links TRBV11-3 with TRBJ1-5; no clear D. V lost 5 bases, J lost 5 bases, and 10 bases lay in between. This CDR3 contains 13 residues. Germline V gene lookup returns CDR1 SGHNT and CDR2 YENEEA. In nucleotides, the CDR3 is TGTGCCAGCAGCCCAACCGGGGATCAGCCCCAGCATTTT. It is translated as CASSPTGDQPQHF.

This clonotype is medium-sized (0.01 to 0.1%). V usage is TRBV20-1 and J usage is TRBJ2-5; 10 bases are a match to TRBD2. CDR3 length equals 15 residues. CDR1 and CDR2 (germline): DFQATT, SNEGSKA (reference sequence). V was clipped by 2 bases and J by 5 bases; unmatched bases: 8. CDR3 sequence reads: CSARILAGELETQYF. The CDR3 nucleotides read TGCAGTGCTAGAATCCTAGCGGGGGAGCTGGAGACCCAGTACTTC.